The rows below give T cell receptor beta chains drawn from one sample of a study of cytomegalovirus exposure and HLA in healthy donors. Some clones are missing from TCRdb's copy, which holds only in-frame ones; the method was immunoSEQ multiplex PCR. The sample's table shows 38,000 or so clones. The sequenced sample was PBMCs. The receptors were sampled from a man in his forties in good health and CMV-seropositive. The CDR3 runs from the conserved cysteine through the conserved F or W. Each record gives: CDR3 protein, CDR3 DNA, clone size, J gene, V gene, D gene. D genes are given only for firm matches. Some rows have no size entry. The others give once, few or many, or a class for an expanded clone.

CASSLAENTEAFF	TGTGCCAGCAGCTTGGCGGAGAACACTGAAGCTTTCTTT	.	TRBJ1-1	TRBV11-2	.
CASSSREGAGVKNIQYF	TGTGCCAGCAGCTCCCGGGAGGGGGCAGGGGTCAAAAACATTCAGTACTTC	.	TRBJ2-4	TRBV7-9	.
CASSLRGGPNTGELFF	TGTGCCAGCAGCTTAAGGGGGGGCCCGAACACCGGGGAGCTGTTTTTT	.	TRBJ2-2	TRBV7-6	.
CASSLGTSGLSSYNEQFF	TGCGCCAGCAGCTTGGGGACTAGCGGGCTTAGCTCCTACAATGAGCAGTTCTTC	.	TRBJ2-1	TRBV5-1	TRBD2
CASSFLTGSQPQHF	TGTGCCAGCAGTTTCTTGACAGGGAGTCAGCCCCAGCATTTT	.	TRBJ1-5	TRBV27	TRBD1
CASSEQGETQYF	TGTGCCAGCAGCGAACAGGGAGAGACCCAGTACTTC	.	TRBJ2-5	TRBV28	.
CASSVEWWAGENEQYF	TGTGCCAGCAGCGTAGAATGGTGGGCAGGGGAGAACGAGCAGTACTTC	.	TRBJ2-7	TRBV9	.
CASRGRTANEKLFF	TGTGCCAGCAGGGGCCGGACAGCGAATGAAAAACTGTTTTTT	.	TRBJ1-4	TRBV2	.
CASSPGQGGQKGTEAFF	TGTGCCAGCTCCCCAGGACAGGGCGGGCAAAAGGGCACTGAAGCTTTCTTT	.	TRBJ1-1	TRBV18	TRBD1
CASSLTGTGFEQFF	TGTGCCAGCAGTTTGACCGGGACAGGGTTTGAGCAGTTCTTC	.	TRBJ2-1	TRBV27	TRBD1
CASSVGAENTGELFF	TGTGCCAGCAGCGTAGGAGCGGAGAACACCGGGGAGCTGTTTTTT	.	TRBJ2-2	TRBV9	.
CSVLIGLAGVGLYNEQFF	TGCAGCGTTCTTATTGGACTAGCGGGAGTGGGGCTCTACAATGAGCAGTTCTTC	medium-sized	TRBJ2-1	TRBV29-1	TRBD2
CASGAGVSKNIQYF	TGTGCCAGCGGGGCGGGAGTGTCGAAAAACATTCAGTACTTC	.	TRBJ2-4	TRBV28	TRBD2
CASSYQGFNYGYTF	TGCGCCAGCAGTTACCAGGGGTTCAACTATGGCTACACCTTC	.	TRBJ1-2	TRBV5-1	.
CASSHPRTSGNANTGELFF	TGTGCCAGCAGCCATCCCCGGACTAGCGGGAACGCGAACACCGGGGAGCTGTTTTTT	.	TRBJ2-2	TRBV7-9	TRBD2
CASSPGLNNEQFF	TGTGCCAGCAGCCCAGGACTAAACAATGAGCAGTTCTTC	.	TRBJ2-1	TRBV7-3	.
CASSPPRADRPNHNEQFF	TGTGCCAGCTCACCACCCAGGGCAGACCGACCCAACCACAATGAGCAGTTCTTC	.	TRBJ2-1	TRBV18	.
CASTDRVYEQYF	TGTGCCAGCACGGACAGGGTCTACGAGCAGTACTTC	.	TRBJ2-7	TRBV7-9	TRBD1